This T cell receptor beta chain originates from a study of T cell responses to AZD1222 COVID-19 vaccine. About the study: Doses given second, at about 4 or about 12 weeks, were pooled.

With respect to this clone: Its target is unknown.

Repertoires were generated with immunoSEQ multiplex PCR, while TCRdb's copy carries only in-frame clones and drops some. The sample has under 70,000 clones; around 80% are singletons. CDR1 ENHRY and CDR2 SYGVKD come from the germline V gene. Trimming took 6 bases from V and 1 from J, leaving 12 bases between them. The CDR3 covers 14 residues. Regarding the study as a whole: The donor cohort was predominantly white British with a female majority, and clonal diversity may have been underestimated. Only six AZD1222 recipients tested seropositive at baseline.

The sequence came from an adult in good health. The sequencing here drew on peripheral blood, taken on day 0 of AZD1222 vaccination. The rearrangement joins TRBV10-3 to TRBJ1-1; tentative D call: TRBD1 (6 bases). The CDR3 nucleotides read TGTGCCATCAGGGGGAAGGGGGGGAACACTGAAGCTTTCTTT. Encoded protein: CAIRGKGGNTEAFF.